This T cell receptor beta chain was recovered during a study of blood T cell repertoires in COVID-19. Background on the study: Whether acute or convalescent, the COVID-19 samples came from the United States, Italy and Spain.

Sequencing was performed with immunoSEQ multiplex PCR; in TCRdb, only in-frame clones are kept and a portion is missing. The data contain 250,000 or so clones, 75% to 90% of them singletons. Participants' reported clinical history set cohort assignment. People in the exposed group encountered a COVID-19 case within 2 weeks before entering the study. The V gene's germline CDR1 is MDHEN and CDR2 SYDVKM. CDR3 length equals 13 residues. V was clipped by 3 bases and J by 4 bases, with 6 bases between them. Sequences were obtained from PBMCs or T cells enriched from blood (not recorded which). The sequence was obtained from a woman aged 40-49 years who had been exposed to COVID-19. The chain recombines TRBV28 with TRBJ1-4, with D uncertain. The CDR3 loop is CASSFPSNEKLFF. In DNA form, the CDR3 reads TGTGCCAGCAGTTTCCCCAGTAATGAAAAACTGTTTTTT.